These T cell receptor beta chains were read from a single sample in a study of shared clonotypes between healthy human individuals. The method was immunoSEQ multiplex PCR; TCRdb's version includes in-frame clones alone and lacks a portion of them. The data contain some 2.1 million clones, roughly 95% of them singletons. Sequencing was done on a sample of naive CD8+ T cells from PBMCs. Receptor source: a man between 18 and 29 years old in good health. Some clones in this sample may be carry-over from other donors' samples. CDR3s include the opening cysteine and the closing phenylalanine or tryptophan. D genes are given only for firm matches. A row's size may be missing; if present it is once, few, many or a size class.

cdr3_aa | cdr3_nt | clone_size | cdr3_length | v_call | d_call | j_call
CAIKTGQGRSTEAFF | TGTGCCATCAAAACGGGACAGGGGAGGAGCACTGAAGCTTTCTTT | NA | 15 | TRBV10-3 | TRBD1 | TRBJ1-1
CASSIGQESTTQYF | TGTGCCAGCAGCATAGGACAGGAGTCTACCACGCAGTATTTT | once | 14 | TRBV5-6 | TRBD1 | TRBJ2-3
CASSLRRSIEAFF | TGTGCCAGCAGTTTACGCCGAAGTATTGAAGCTTTCTTT | NA | 13 | TRBV28 | NA | TRBJ1-1
CASKANAWTGLFF | TGTGCCAGCAAGGCAAACGCCTGGACTGGACTGTTTTTT | NA | 13 | TRBV6-4 | NA | TRBJ1-4
CASSTTGQGYEQYF | TGTGCCAGCAGCACCACGGGACAGGGGTACGAGCAGTACTTC | NA | 14 | TRBV9 | TRBD1 | TRBJ2-7
CASSLGTAYTDTQYF | TGTGCCAGCAGCCTCGGGACAGCGTACACAGATACGCAGTATTTT | NA | 15 | TRBV11-2 | TRBD1 | TRBJ2-3
CAWSVGAANTGELFF | TGTGCCTGGAGTGTGGGCGCGGCGAACACCGGGGAGCTGTTTTTT | few | 15 | TRBV30 | NA | TRBJ2-2
CASSPATSETSYNEQFF | TGCGCCAGCAGCCCTGCGACTAGCGAAACCAGTTACAATGAGCAGTTCTTC | NA | 17 | TRBV4-3 | TRBD2 | TRBJ2-1
CATKGRANTGELFF | TGTGCCACCAAGGGGCGGGCCAACACCGGGGAGCTGTTTTTT | NA | 14 | TRBV15 | NA | TRBJ2-2
CASSLEVPSSYNEQFF | TGTGCCAGCAGTTTAGAGGTCCCGAGCTCCTACAATGAGCAGTTCTTC | NA | 16 | TRBV27 | NA | TRBJ2-1
CAWSVGYTEAFF | TGTGCCTGGAGTGTAGGGTACACTGAAGCTTTCTTT | NA | 12 | TRBV30 | NA | TRBJ1-1
CASSLILQETQYF | TGTGCCAGCAGCTTGATCCTGCAAGAGACCCAGTACTTC | NA | 13 | TRBV5-8 | NA | TRBJ2-5
CASSLLSRGGTEAFF | TGTGCCAGCAGCTTACTTTCCAGGGGGGGCACTGAAGCTTTCTTT | NA | 15 | TRBV7-6 | TRBD1 | TRBJ1-1
CASSLDEHLREKLFF | TGCGCCAGCAGCCTCGACGAGCACCTGCGTGAAAAACTGTTTTTT | NA | 15 | TRBV5-1 | NA | TRBJ1-4
CASSLSSGEKLFF | TGTGCCAGCAGCCTGAGCTCTGGTGAAAAACTGTTTTTT | few | 13 | TRBV4-2 | NA | TRBJ1-4
CASSLGWDRGDYEQYF | TGTGCCAGCAGCTTGGGTTGGGACAGGGGGGACTACGAGCAGTACTTC | NA | 16 | TRBV5-6 | TRBD1 | TRBJ2-7
CSVVHPTGDEGNTIYF | TGCAGCGTTGTTCATCCGACAGGGGATGAGGGAAACACCATATATTTT | NA | 16 | TRBV29-1 | TRBD1 | TRBJ1-3
CASSSLPTGVEQFF | TGTGCCAGCAGCTCCCTGCCGACCGGAGTTGAGCAGTTCTTC | once | 14 | TRBV11-2 | NA | TRBJ2-1
CASSQNREDTQYF | TGTGCCAGCAGCCAGAACAGGGAAGATACGCAGTATTTT | NA | 13 | TRBV7-9 | NA | TRBJ2-3
CASSLNRGPNYGYTF | TGTGCCAGCAGCCTAAACAGGGGTCCTAACTATGGCTACACCTTC | NA | 15 | TRBV7-2 | TRBD1 | TRBJ1-2
CASSLVGGVGQPQHF | TGTGCCAGCAGCTTAGTGGGGGGCGTGGGTCAGCCCCAGCATTTT | once | 15 | TRBV7-9 | NA | TRBJ1-5
CASSSRQHLSYEQYF | TGTGCCAGCAGTTCGAGACAGCACCTCTCCTACGAGCAGTACTTC | NA | 15 | TRBV28 | NA | TRBJ2-7